The 19 T cell receptor beta chains given below trace back to one sample, sequenced in a study of T cell changes during pregnancy in multiple sclerosis. The table came from immunoSEQ multiplex PCR; TCRdb's copy has only in-frame clones and leaves some out. In the table there are tens of thousands of clones, around 89% of which are singletons. The sequenced sample was CD8+ T cells from peripheral blood mononuclear cells, obtained in the first trimester of pregnancy. The source of these receptors is a female donor with multiple sclerosis, enrolled in a pregnancy study.

In nucleotides, the CDR3 is TGTGCCAGCAGCGCAACGGGACAGAGAAACACTGAAGCTTTCTTT. Its translation: CASSATGQRNTEAFF. This chain links TRBV7-6 with TRBJ1-1; the match to TRBD1 covers 7 bases. The CDR3 contains 15 residues. V shed 5 bases and J 2 bases; nucleotides not matched to a gene: 8. Per the germline V gene, CDR1 is SGHVS and CDR2 is FNYEAQ.

The chain links TRBV27 to TRBJ2-7, with D tentatively TRBD1 (6 bases). The CDR3 has 16 amino acids. In germline, CDR1 is MNHEY, CDR2 SMNVEV (reference sequence). Trimming took off 0 bases at V and 1 base at J, with 13 bases between the two ends. CDR3 loop: CASSLSQGLGSYEQYF. Here the CDR3 DNA reads TGTGCCAGCAGTTTATCGCAGGGGCTCGGGTCCTACGAGCAGTACTTC.

J is TRBJ2-7 and V is TRBV4-2; 7 nucleotides match TRBD2. The CDR3 sequence is 15 residues long. Germline V gives CDR1 LGHNA, CDR2 YNFKEQ. V was clipped by 0 bases and J by 2 bases; unmatched bases: 4. The CDR3 region is CASSQDGGSPYEQYF. The CDR3 nucleotides read TGTGCCAGCAGCCAAGACGGGGGGTCCCCCTACGAGCAGTACTTC.

This clone ranks as medium-sized. The rearrangement links TRBV7-2 to TRBJ2-7; unclear D gene. The germline V gene encodes CDR1 SGHTA and CDR2 FQGNSA. There are 12 residues in the CDR3. Trimming left V 5 bases short and J 5 bases short, with 10 bases between. CDR3 sequence (DNA): TGTGCCAGCAGCGTACGACTTCACGAGCAGTACTTC. Amino acids: CASSVRLHEQYF.

The chain is built from TRBV28 and TRBJ1-5, with TRBD1 identical over 9 bases. This CDR3 is built from 17 residues. The V gene's germline CDR1 is MDHEN and CDR2 SYDVKM. The ends lost 8 bases at V and 3 bases at J; junction bases unmatched: 14. This CDR3 is CASRPLARTGDNQPQHF. In nucleotides, the CDR3 is TGTGCCAGCCGCCCCTTGGCCCGGACAGGGGACAATCAGCCCCAGCATTTT.

The chain combines TRBV15 with TRBJ2-2; D might be TRBD2 (5 bases). Trimming pared 4 bases from V and 7 bases from J, leaving 19 bases between. CDR3 size: 16 residues. In germline, CDR1 is LNHNV, CDR2 YYDKDF (reference sequence). CDR3: CATSMAGGPLNGELFF. As DNA, the CDR3 is TGTGCCACCAGCATGGCGGGTGGGCCCCTTAACGGGGAGCTGTTTTTT.

V is TRBV5-6 and J is TRBJ2-1; D might be TRBD2 (6 bases). The germline CDR1 and CDR2 sequences are SGHDT and YYEEEE. Trimming took off 0 bases at V and 12 bases at J, with 16 bases between the two ends. The CDR3 length is 14 residues. Written as DNA, the CDR3 is TGTGCCAGCAGCTTGGCCCCGGACCCCGGGGGGCAGTTCTTC. Protein product: CASSLAPDPGGQFF.

The chain combines TRBV5-4 with TRBJ2-7; 8 positions match TRBD2. The ends lost 0 bases at V and 7 bases at J; junction bases unmatched: 3. The CDR3 length is 13 residues. Looked up from germline, CDR1 is SGHNT and CDR2 is YYREEE (reference sequence). CDR3 nucleotide sequence: TGTGCCAGCAGCTTGGGGGGACTAGAGGAGCAGTACTTC. It codes for CASSLGGLEEQYF.

The rearrangement uses TRBV14 and TRBJ2-1; D is perhaps TRBD2 (6 bases). The CDR3 consists of 16 residues. Trimming took 6 bases from V and 0 from J, leaving 15 bases between them. The germline gives CDR1 SGHDN, CDR2 FVKESK. CDR3 protein: CASRRGDLSSYNEQFF. The CDR3 DNA is TGTGCCAGCAGACGAGGGGACTTGAGCTCCTACAATGAGCAGTTCTTC.

This chain's CDR3 is CASSQETEDEQFF. CDR3 nucleotides: TGCGCCAGCAGCCAAGAAACGGAGGATGAGCAGTTCTTC. V usage is TRBV4-1 and J usage is TRBJ2-1; TRBD2 might be the D (5 bases). The V gene lost 0 bases and the J gene lost 8 bases, with 8 bases spanning the gap. The CDR3 is 13 residues long. CDR1 is MGHRA, CDR2 YSYEKL, per germline.

The chain has TRBV10-3 and TRBJ2-1; 11 bases align to TRBD2. This CDR3 has 13 residues. J was trimmed by 8 bases and V by 7 bases; bases with no gene match: 4. Germline V gene data show CDR1 as ENHRY and CDR2 as SYGVKD. CDR3 region: CAIMGTSGYEQFF. The CDR3 nucleotides read TGTGCCATCATGGGGACTAGCGGCTATGAGCAGTTCTTC.

The rearrangement links TRBV5-6 to TRBJ2-5, with a tentative D call TRBD2 (6 bases). The ends were cut back, 4 bases at V and 5 bases at J, with 21 bases in the middle. This CDR3 has 16 amino acids. Germline values: CDR1 SGHDT, CDR2 YYEEEE. The chain's CDR3 is CASSPGLAGSGETQYF. The DNA for the CDR3 is TGTGCCAGCAGCCCTGGCTTGGCCGGGAGTGGTGAGACCCAGTACTTC.

The chain carries TRBV27 and TRBJ2-1; 7 bases agree with TRBD2. V was pared by 5 bases and J by 8 bases, with 3 bases of the junction left unmatched. CDR1 MNHEY and CDR2 SMNVEV come from the germline V gene (reference sequence). CDR3 length equals 12 residues. CDR3 sequence: CASSPGLDEQFF. CDR3 DNA sequence: TGTGCCAGCAGTCCCGGACTAGATGAGCAGTTCTTC.

This sequence joins TRBV30 and TRBJ1-2; D might be TRBD1 (5 bases). Trimming shortened V by 3 bases and J by 2 bases, and 13 bases separated the two germline ends. The CDR3 totals 14 residues. Looked up from germline, CDR1 is GTSNPN and CDR2 is SVGIG (reference sequence). CDR3 in amino acids: CAWSLSGANYGYTF. CDR3 nucleotides: TGTGCCTGGAGCCTCAGCGGGGCCAACTATGGCTACACCTTC.

The V call is TRBV27, the J call TRBJ2-3; D possibly corresponds to TRBD2 (6 bases). CDR1 MNHEY and CDR2 SMNVEV come from the germline V gene (reference sequence). V was cut by 3 bases and J by 2 bases, with 15 bases left in between. This CDR3 spans 16 amino acids. CDR3 coding DNA: TGTGCCAGCAGTTTTCTCGGGGGAGGATTCACAGATACGCAGTATTTT. As protein: CASSFLGGGFTDTQYF.

The chain combines TRBV19 with TRBJ2-2, with TRBD1 matching over 7 bases. The germline V gene has CDR1 LNHDA and CDR2 SQIVND (reference sequence). The V segment lost 11 bases and the J segment 6 bases; nucleotides outside the gene matches: 12. This CDR3 spans 14 amino acids. The CDR3 loop is CAPPRGSPAGELFF. CDR3 bases: TGTGCCCCCCCCAGGGGGTCTCCCGCCGGGGAGCTGTTTTTT.

J is TRBJ2-7 and V is TRBV9; TRBD2 might be the D (6 bases). The CDR3 sequence is 13 residues long. V lost 4 bases to trimming and J lost 4 bases, with 12 bases between them. Germline V gene lookup returns CDR1 SGDLS and CDR2 YYNGEE. As DNA, the CDR3 is TGTGCCAGCAGCACCGGAGGGAGGTACGAGCAGTACTTC. It translates to CASSTGGRYEQYF.

This rearrangement joins TRBV13 to TRBJ2-6; maybe TRBD1 (5 bases). CDR1 is PRHDT, CDR2 FYEKMQ, per germline (reference sequence). Between the trimmed V and J ends, which lost 4 bases and 0 bases, there was a span of 10 bases. The CDR3 runs 16 residues. The CDR3 DNA reads as TGTGCCAGCAGCTCTCAGGGAAACTCTGGGGCCAACGTCCTGACTTTC. It yields the protein CASSSQGNSGANVLTF.

This chain joins TRBV15 and TRBJ2-2; D unresolved. This CDR3 spans 13 amino acids. V shed 3 bases and J shed 4 bases, with 6 bases lying between them. Germline loops: CDR1 LNHNV, CDR2 YYDKDF (reference sequence). The CDR3 DNA follows: TGTGCCACCAGCAGCTACGGCACCGGGGAGCTGTTTTTT. Protein: CATSSYGTGELFF.